These T cell receptor beta chains were read from a single sample in a study of cytomegalovirus exposure and HLA in healthy donors. The repertoire was sequenced with immunoSEQ multiplex PCR; TCRdb's copy has only in-frame clones and lacks some. The sample carries tens of thousands of clones, 84% recorded once. Sequencing used PBMCs. These receptors all come from a young woman in good health and CMV-seropositive. Both conserved end residues are part of each CDR3. The order of the fields is V gene, D gene, J gene, clone size, CDR3 protein, CDR3 DNA. A D gene is named only where the DNA matches it firmly. The listing skips clone size in some rows; elsewhere it reads once, few, many or a size class.

TRBV5-4	.	TRBJ2-3	.	CASSGQKEDTQYF	TGTGCCAGCAGCGGACAGAAGGAGGATACGCAGTATTTT
TRBV18	TRBD1	TRBJ2-2	once	CASSYGQGTATGELFF	TGTGCCAGCTCATACGGACAGGGTACAGCCACCGGGGAGCTGTTTTTT
TRBV6-1	TRBD1	TRBJ1-4	.	CASSDVGTAPNEKLFF	TGTGCCAGCAGTGATGTGGGGACAGCTCCTAATGAAAAACTGTTTTTT
TRBV27	TRBD1	TRBJ1-5	.	CASSIDRGNQPQHF	TGTGCCAGCAGTATTGACAGGGGCAATCAGCCCCAGCATTTT
TRBV9	.	TRBJ2-3	once	CASSVGGATQYF	TGTGCCAGCAGCGTAGGTGGGGCAACGCAGTATTTT
TRBV14	TRBD1	TRBJ2-2	.	CASSPLTGMVTGELFF	TGTGCCAGCAGCCCTCTGACAGGGATGGTGACCGGGGAGCTGTTTTTT
TRBV7-6	.	TRBJ2-1	.	CASSQGGLGSYNEQFF	TGTGCCAGCAGCCAGGGGGGTCTAGGGAGCTACAATGAGCAGTTCTTC
TRBV7-2	.	TRBJ2-3	.	CASMRWAGPNTQYF	TGTGCCAGCATGCGCTGGGCGGGACCAAATACGCAGTATTTT
TRBV11-3	.	TRBJ2-1	.	CASSRSGNSYNEQFF	TGTGCCAGCAGCCGATCAGGGAACTCCTACAATGAGCAGTTCTTC
TRBV4-2	TRBD2	TRBJ2-3	.	CASSQEPGTSTDTQYF	TGTGCCAGCAGCCAAGAACCCGGGACTAGTACAGATACGCAGTATTTT
TRBV30	.	TRBJ1-4	.	CAWSATVTTNEKLFF	TGTGCCTGGAGTGCAACTGTCACAACTAATGAAAAACTGTTTTTT
TRBV5-1	TRBD2	TRBJ2-1	.	CASSLDGGAVSEQFF	TGCGCCAGCAGCTTGGACGGGGGGGCCGTATCCGAGCAGTTCTTC
TRBV7-2	TRBD1	TRBJ1-5	.	CASSQTGEQRQPQHF	TGTGCCAGCAGCCAGACAGGGGAGCAACGGCAGCCCCAGCATTTT
TRBV5-1	TRBD1	TRBJ1-4	.	CASSLSGQPTNEKLFF	TGCGCCAGCAGCTTGTCGGGACAGCCAACTAATGAAAAACTGTTTTTT
TRBV15	.	TRBJ1-1	.	CATSRVGANTEAFF	TGTGCCACCAGCAGAGTTGGGGCGAACACTGAAGCTTTCTTT
TRBV7-3	TRBD1	TRBJ1-1	.	CASSRQGADTEAFF	TGTGCCAGCAGCCGACAGGGGGCCGACACTGAAGCTTTCTTT
TRBV19	.	TRBJ2-5	.	CASSMSKETQYF	TGTGCCAGTAGTATGTCAAAAGAGACCCAGTACTTC
TRBV5-1	.	TRBJ1-4	.	CASSFGGTTATNEKLFF	TGCGCCAGCAGCTTTGGGGGCACCACCGCAACTAATGAAAAACTGTTTTTT
TRBV23-1	TRBD1	TRBJ1-5	.	CASSPRGRSNQPQHF	TGCGCCAGCAGTCCCAGGGGGCGTAGCAATCAGCCCCAGCATTTT
TRBV11-2	.	TRBJ2-7	many	CASSLGGRTYEQYF	TGTGCCAGCAGCTTGGGGGGACGAACCTACGAGCAGTACTTC
TRBV5-4	.	TRBJ2-1	.	CASSLDRDNEQFF	TGTGCCAGCAGCTTGGATAGAGACAATGAGCAGTTCTTC
TRBV11-2	.	TRBJ2-2	once	CASSLDLYTGELFF	TGTGCCAGCAGCTTAGATCTGTACACCGGGGAGCTGTTTTTT
TRBV18	.	TRBJ1-6	.	CASSPATVSSSYNSPLHF	TGTGCCAGCTCACCAGCGACAGTTTCAAGCTCCTATAATTCACCCCTCCACTTT
TRBV18	.	TRBJ1-1	.	CASSPRDTQNTEAFF	TGTGCCAGCTCACCACGAGACACCCAGAACACTGAAGCTTTCTTT
TRBV5-1	.	TRBJ2-7	.	CASRSTGTSYEQYF	TGCGCCAGCAGAAGTACCGGGACATCGTACGAGCAGTACTTC
TRBV4-2	.	TRBJ2-7	once	CASSQDRDSPYEQYF	TGTGCCAGCAGCCAAGATAGAGACAGTCCCTACGAGCAGTACTTC
TRBV6-5	TRBD1	TRBJ1-1	.	CASSSTPGQGTEAFF	TGTGCCAGCAGTTCGACTCCGGGACAGGGCACTGAAGCCTTCTTT
TRBV7-2	TRBD2	TRBJ2-7	once	CASSLMSGGNSGEQYF	TGTGCCAGCAGCTTAATGAGCGGGGGGAATTCGGGAGAGCAGTACTTC
TRBV5-1	.	TRBJ2-2	.	CASSLASANTGELFF	TGCGCCAGCAGCTTGGCTTCCGCGAACACCGGGGAGCTGTTTTTT
TRBV5-5	.	TRBJ2-7	.	CASSNLQAPRSYEQYF	TGTGCCAGCAGCAACCTCCAGGCCCCTCGCTCCTACGAGCAGTACTTC
TRBV19	TRBD2	TRBJ2-3	few	CASSMRLAGGGTDTQYF	TGTGCCAGTAGTATGAGACTAGCGGGGGGCGGCACAGATACGCAGTATTTT
TRBV6-1	.	TRBJ2-1	.	CASSDMGTRKNEQFF	TGTGCCAGCAGTGACATGGGGACTCGGAAGAATGAGCAGTTCTTC
TRBV27	.	TRBJ1-6	.	CASSLTPLAGSPLHF	TGTGCCAGCAGTTTGACACCTTTAGCGGGCTCACCCCTCCACTTT
TRBV30	.	TRBJ2-5	.	CAYTSGTQYF	TGTGCCTACACCTCGGGGACCCAGTACTTC
TRBV11-3	TRBD1	TRBJ2-2	.	CASSLATGYGELFF	TGTGCCAGCAGCTTAGCGACAGGGTACGGGGAGCTGTTTTTT
TRBV5-1	.	TRBJ1-1	.	CASSLQQPGDTEAFF	TGCGCCAGCAGCTTGCAACAGCCGGGGGACACTGAAGCTTTCTTT
TRBV7-2	.	TRBJ2-7	.	CASSSPNREDHEQYF	TGTGCCAGCAGCTCACCCAACAGGGAAGACCACGAGCAGTACTTC
TRBV6-1	TRBD1	TRBJ2-5	.	CASTDRTVGQGETQYF	TGTGCCAGCACTGACCGGACGGTAGGACAGGGAGAGACCCAGTACTTC
TRBV4-3	TRBD2	TRBJ2-7	.	CASSQTGTSFSEQYF	TGCGCCAGCAGCCAAACCGGGACTAGCTTCTCCGAGCAGTACTTC
TRBV4-1	TRBD2	TRBJ2-5	.	CASSQGAGAGGQETQYF	TGCGCCAGCAGCCAAGGGGCTGGGGCGGGGGGGCAAGAGACCCAGTACTTC
TRBV9	.	TRBJ2-2	.	CASSVRLANTGELFF	TGTGCCAGCAGCGTACGGCTAGCTAACACCGGGGAGCTGTTTTTT
TRBV14	TRBD1	TRBJ1-6	.	CASSQSGTGYSPLHF	TGTGCCAGCAGCCAATCCGGGACAGGGTATTCACCCCTCCACTTT
TRBV28	TRBD2	TRBJ2-6	.	CALGGSGANVLTF	TGTGCCTTGGGGGGGTCTGGGGCCAACGTCCTGACTTTC
TRBV6-1	.	TRBJ1-5	.	CASSEAGESSNQPQHF	TGTGCCAGCAGTGAAGCAGGGGAAAGTAGCAATCAGCCCCAGCATTTT
TRBV4-1	TRBD2	TRBJ2-1	.	CASSQDWLAGGLEQFF	TGCGCCAGCAGCCAAGATTGGCTAGCGGGGGGACTTGAGCAGTTCTTC
TRBV28	TRBD1	TRBJ1-6	.	CASSLTGDPINSPLHF	TGTGCCAGCAGTTTAACAGGGGACCCTATTAATTCACCCCTCCACTTT
TRBV18	TRBD1	TRBJ1-2	.	CASTGQNYGYTF	TGTGCCAGCACGGGACAGAACTATGGCTACACCTTC
TRBV15	TRBD1	TRBJ2-5	few	CATSRGQGTETQYF	TGTGCCACCAGCCGCGGACAGGGGACGGAGACCCAGTACTTC
TRBV5-5	TRBD1	TRBJ1-5	.	CASSAGTGSYSNQPQHF	TGTGCCAGCAGCGCCGGGACAGGGAGTTATAGCAATCAGCCCCAGCATTTT
TRBV15	TRBD2	TRBJ2-5	.	CATSRGAGDSGTQYF	TGTGCCACCAGCAGAGGAGCGGGGGACTCCGGGACCCAGTACTTC
TRBV14	.	TRBJ2-7	.	CASSQVQVGEQYF	TGTGCCAGCAGCCAAGTTCAGGTTGGCGAGCAGTACTTC
TRBV2	.	TRBJ2-7	.	CASSESPYEQYF	TGTGCCAGCAGTGAAAGCCCCTACGAGCAGTACTTC
TRBV30	TRBD1	TRBJ2-3	.	CAWSPGQGTDTQYF	TGTGCCTGGAGTCCGGGACAGGGCACAGATACGCAGTATTTT
TRBV5-5	.	TRBJ2-7	.	CASSLIPNLRYEQYF	TGTGCCAGCAGCTTGATTCCTAATCTCCGCTACGAGCAGTACTTC
TRBV28	.	TRBJ1-6	.	CASSSGRGSPPLHF	TGTGCCAGCAGCTCGGGCAGGGGTTCTCCACCCCTCCACTTT
TRBV29-1	TRBD1	TRBJ2-1	.	CSVEEQGAGTYNEQFF	TGCAGCGTGGAGGAACAGGGGGCGGGAACCTACAATGAGCAGTTCTTC
TRBV27	TRBD2	TRBJ2-2	.	CASQSGLQYLANTGELFF	TGTGCCTCTCAGTCGGGACTACAATACCTAGCGAACACCGGGGAGCTGTTTTTT
TRBV2	.	TRBJ2-7	.	CASSPQDIEQYF	TGTGCCAGCAGCCCCCAGGACATCGAGCAGTACTTC